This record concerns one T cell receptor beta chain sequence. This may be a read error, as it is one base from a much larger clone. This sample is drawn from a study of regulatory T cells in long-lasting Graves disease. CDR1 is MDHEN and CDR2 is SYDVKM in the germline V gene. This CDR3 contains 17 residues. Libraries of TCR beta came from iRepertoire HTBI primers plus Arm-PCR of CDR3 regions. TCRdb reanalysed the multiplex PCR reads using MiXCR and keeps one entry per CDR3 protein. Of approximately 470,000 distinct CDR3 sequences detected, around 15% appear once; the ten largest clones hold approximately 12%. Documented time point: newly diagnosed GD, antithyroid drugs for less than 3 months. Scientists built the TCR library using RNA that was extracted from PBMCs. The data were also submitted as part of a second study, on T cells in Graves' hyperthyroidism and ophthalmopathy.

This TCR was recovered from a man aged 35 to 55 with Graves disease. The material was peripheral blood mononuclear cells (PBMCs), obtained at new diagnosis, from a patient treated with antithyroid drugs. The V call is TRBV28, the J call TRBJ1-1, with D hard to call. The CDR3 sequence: CASSPRTPGGMNTEASF. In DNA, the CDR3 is TGTGCCAGCAGTCCACGAACCCCGGGCGGGATGAACACTGAAGCTTCCTTT.